This T cell receptor beta chain was profiled in a study of T cells in Graves' hyperthyroidism and ophthalmopathy. Germline values: CDR1 MNHEY, CDR2 SVGAGI. The CDR3 has 14 amino acids. V was cut by 2 bases and J by 0 bases, with 7 bases left in between. TCR beta CDR3 regions were amplified from RNA transcripts. The study used the HTBI primer set for a first-round RT-PCR of the TCR CDR3. TCRdb re-analysed the multiplex PCR reads in MiXCR, keeping a single row per CDR3 protein. In the table there are hundreds of thousands of distinct CDR3 sequences, roughly 40% of which are singletons. Hyperthyroidism had been newly diagnosed in patients aged 18 to 65, and its duration was under 2 months. Exclusion followed for patients with uncontrolled infection, other autoimmune disease, pregnancy or lactation. Fresh peripheral blood, approximately 10 ml, yielded the PBMCs. This clonotype was recorded a few times.

This TCR was sampled from a man younger than 30 with Graves' hyperthyroidism. The chain links TRBV6-5 to TRBJ1-2, with D maybe TRBD1 (5 bases). Sequences were obtained from blood. As DNA, the CDR3 is TGTGCCAGCAGTTACGGGACCACTAACTATGGCTACACCTTC. Its protein product is CASSYGTTNYGYTF.